These 12 T cell receptor beta chains share one sample of origin, sequenced in a study of cytomegalovirus exposure and HLA in healthy donors. 13 Jbeta primers and 60 Vbeta primers were used for the PCR. TCRdb keeps only in-frame clones here, not all; method: immunoSEQ multiplex PCR. The sample's table shows about 77,000 clones. Sample: PBMCs. Receptors originate from a man aged 50 or older in good health and CMV-seropositive.

The chain links TRBV4-1 to TRBJ1-2; 7 bases agree with TRBD1. CDR1 MGHRA and CDR2 YSYEKL come from the germline V gene. This CDR3 region has 16 residues. The junction had 15 bases not matched to a gene; V was cut back by 3 bases and J by 8 bases. The CDR3 reads CASSHPPRTGTAGYTF. The CDR3 nucleotides are TGCGCCAGCAGCCACCCCCCGAGGACAGGAACGGCCGGCTACACCTTC.

This rearrangement joins TRBV7-9 to TRBJ2-5, with TRBD1 matching over 8 bases. Germline CDR1 and CDR2: SEHNR and FQNEAQ (reference sequence). The CDR3 is 16 amino acids. The V segment lost 1 base and the J segment 5 bases; nucleotides outside the gene matches: 9. This CDR3 reads CASSLDVRGRGETQYF. The CDR3, as DNA: TGTGCCAGCAGCTTAGACGTCAGGGGGCGCGGGGAGACCCAGTACTTC.

This chain joins TRBV10-2 and TRBJ1-4, with D tentatively TRBD1 (6 bases). V lost 5 bases and J lost 6, with 13 bases in between. Germline V lookup: CDR1 WSHSY, CDR2 SAAADI. The CDR3 runs to 14 residues. The CDR3 protein is CASSSRGGDEKLFF. CDR3 DNA sequence: TGCGCCAGCAGTTCGAGAGGGGGAGATGAAAAACTGTTTTTT.

The chain recombines TRBV5-5 with TRBJ1-3; 7 bases map to TRBD1. This CDR3 has 16 amino acids. Germline CDR1 is SGHKS and CDR2 is YYEKEE (reference sequence). V was clipped by 3 bases and J by 0 bases; unmatched bases: 6. DNA of the CDR3: TGTGCCAGCAGCTCGGCGACAGGGAGCTCTGGAAACACCATATATTTT. It is translated as CASSSATGSSGNTIYF.

This chain links TRBV5-1 with TRBJ2-2; 11 bases are a match to TRBD2. Trimming at V came to 7 bases and at J to 1 base, leaving 12 bases not matched to a gene. The CDR3 is 18 amino acids. Germline-derived CDR1 and CDR2 are SGHRS and YFSETQ. The CDR3 reads CASGRPTSGDLNTGELFF. CDR3 bases: TGCGCCAGCGGCCGGCCGACTAGCGGGGATCTGAACACCGGGGAGCTGTTTTTT.

CDR3: CASSQVKRATEAFF. CDR3 nucleotide sequence: TGCGCCAGCAGCCAAGTTAAGCGTGCCACTGAAGCTTTCTTT. The chain has TRBV4-1 and TRBJ1-1; D not resolved. Trimming stripped 1 base from V and 4 bases from J, with 10 bases between. CDR1 is MGHRA, CDR2 YSYEKL, per germline. The CDR3 length is 14 residues.

The chain carries TRBV18 and TRBJ2-1; the D gene is possibly TRBD1 (5 bases). Trimming shortened V by 0 bases and J by 7 bases, and 16 bases separated the two germline ends. The CDR3 sequence is 16 residues long. CDR1 KGHSH and CDR2 LQKENI come from the germline V gene. For the CDR3, the DNA is TGTGCCAGCTCACCACCGCGAAGGGGCCCGGAGAATGAGCAGTTCTTC. Residues: CASSPPRRGPENEQFF.

The gene calls are TRBV27 and TRBJ1-2; weak D call: TRBD1 (5 bases). The V gene lost 4 bases and the J gene lost 4 bases, with 16 bases spanning the gap. CDR3 size: 15 residues. Germline values: CDR1 MNHEY, CDR2 SMNVEV (reference sequence). DNA for the CDR3: TGTGCCAGCAGTTCTACAGGTTCCGCTCCCTATGGCTACACCTTC. Translated, it gives CASSSTGSAPYGYTF.

DNA of the CDR3: TGCAGCGTTGTGCGGAGGGATGGCACAGATACGCAGTATTTT. It codes for CSVVRRDGTDTQYF. The rearrangement links TRBV29-1 to TRBJ2-3, with a tentative D call TRBD2 (6 bases). Germline-derived CDR1 and CDR2 are SQVTM and ANQGSEA. This CDR3 is built from 14 residues. V lost 4 bases and J lost 1, with 12 bases in between.

The J gene is TRBJ1-1, the V gene TRBV19, with D possibly matching TRBD1 (5 bases). Trimming left V 6 bases short and J 0 bases short, with 14 bases between. The CDR3 covers 15 residues. Germline V gives CDR1 LNHDA, CDR2 SQIVND (reference sequence). CDR3 loop: CASSHEQVMNTEAFF. For the CDR3, the DNA is TGTGCCAGTAGCCACGAACAGGTTATGAACACTGAAGCTTTCTTT.

This rearrangement joins TRBV11-2 to TRBJ1-1, with D perhaps matching TRBD1 (5 bases). Trimming shortened V by 3 bases and J by 6 bases, and 23 bases separated the two germline ends. The CDR3 contains 17 residues. The germline V gene encodes CDR1 SGHAT and CDR2 FQNNGV. In nucleotides, the CDR3 is TGTGCCAGCAGCTTCGGACGGGCGCCCTACAAGGGGCCTGAAGCTTTCTTT. It yields the protein CASSFGRAPYKGPEAFF.

The chain uses TRBV9 and TRBJ1-1; D ambiguous. The germline V gene has CDR1 SGDLS and CDR2 YYNGEE. This CDR3 comprises 13 residues. The V and J ends lost 5 bases and 5 bases respectively, with 13 bases between them. CDR3 residues: CASSNRENTEAFF. The CDR3 bases are TGTGCCAGCAGTAACCGAGAGAATACTGAAGCTTTCTTT. Full variable domain (outside the CDR3, taken from reference TRBV9 and TRBJ1-1): DSGVTQTPKHLITATGQRVTLRCSPRSGDLSVYWYQQSLDQGLQFLIQYYNGEERAKGNILERFSAQQFPDLHSELNLSSLELGDSALYFCASSNRENTEAFFGQGTRLTVV.